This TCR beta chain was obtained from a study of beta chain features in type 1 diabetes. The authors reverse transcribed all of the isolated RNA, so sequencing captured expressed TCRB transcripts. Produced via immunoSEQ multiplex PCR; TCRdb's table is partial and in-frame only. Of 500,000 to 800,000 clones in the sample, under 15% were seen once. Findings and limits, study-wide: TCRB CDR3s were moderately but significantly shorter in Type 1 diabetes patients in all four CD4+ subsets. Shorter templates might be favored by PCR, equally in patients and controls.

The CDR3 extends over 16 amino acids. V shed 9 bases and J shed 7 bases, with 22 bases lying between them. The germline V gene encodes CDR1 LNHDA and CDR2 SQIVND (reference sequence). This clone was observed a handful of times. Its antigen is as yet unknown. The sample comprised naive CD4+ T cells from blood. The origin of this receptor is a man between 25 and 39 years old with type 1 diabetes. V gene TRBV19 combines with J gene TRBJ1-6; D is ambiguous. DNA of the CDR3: TGTGCCAGGAGACGACGAAGACGGAAGAAAAATTCACCCCTCCACTTT. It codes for CARRRRRRKKNSPLHF.